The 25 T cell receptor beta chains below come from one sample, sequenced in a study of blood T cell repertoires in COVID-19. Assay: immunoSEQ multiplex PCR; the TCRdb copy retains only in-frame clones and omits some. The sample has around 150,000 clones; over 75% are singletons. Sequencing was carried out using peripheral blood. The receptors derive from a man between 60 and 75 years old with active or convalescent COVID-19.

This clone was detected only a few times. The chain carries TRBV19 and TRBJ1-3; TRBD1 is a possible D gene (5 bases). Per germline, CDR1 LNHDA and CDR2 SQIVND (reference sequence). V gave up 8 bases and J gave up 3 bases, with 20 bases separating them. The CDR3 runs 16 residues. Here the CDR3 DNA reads TGTGCCAGTGCGGGGGTATACTCCCGGGATGGAAACACCATATATTTT. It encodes CASAGVYSRDGNTIYF.

CDR3 nucleotide sequence: TGTGCCAGCAGAGTGCCCAGCGTTGAGCAGTTCTTC. Translation: CASRVPSVEQFF. J is TRBJ2-1 and V is TRBV2; D gene uncertain. The CDR3 sequence is 12 residues long. Germline V gene data show CDR1 as SNHLY and CDR2 as FYNNEI. V was cut by 6 bases and J by 9 bases, with 12 bases left in between.

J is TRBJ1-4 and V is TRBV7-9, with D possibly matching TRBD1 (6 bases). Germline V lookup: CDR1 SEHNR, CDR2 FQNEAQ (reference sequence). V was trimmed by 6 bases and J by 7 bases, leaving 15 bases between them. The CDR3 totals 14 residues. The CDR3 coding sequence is TGTGCCAGCAGGAAGAGGACAGATAGTGAAAAACTGTTTTTT. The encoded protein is CASRKRTDSEKLFF.

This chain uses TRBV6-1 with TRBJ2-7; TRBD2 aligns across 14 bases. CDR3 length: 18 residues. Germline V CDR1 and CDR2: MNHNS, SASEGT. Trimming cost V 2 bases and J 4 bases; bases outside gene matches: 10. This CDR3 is CASSEWGLAGAWNYEQYF. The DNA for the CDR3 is TGTGCCAGCAGTGAATGGGGACTAGCGGGAGCCTGGAATTACGAGCAGTACTTC.

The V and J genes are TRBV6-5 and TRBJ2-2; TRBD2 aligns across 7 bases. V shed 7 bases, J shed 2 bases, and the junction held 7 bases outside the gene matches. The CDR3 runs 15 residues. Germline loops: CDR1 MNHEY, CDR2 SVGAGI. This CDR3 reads CASMSGLVNTGELFF. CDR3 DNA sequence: TGTGCCAGCATGAGTGGACTAGTTAACACCGGGGAGCTGTTTTTT.

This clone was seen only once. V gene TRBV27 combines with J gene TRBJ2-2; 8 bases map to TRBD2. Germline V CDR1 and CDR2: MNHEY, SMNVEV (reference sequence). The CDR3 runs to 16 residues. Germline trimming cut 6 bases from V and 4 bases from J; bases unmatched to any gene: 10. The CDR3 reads CASRVLTSAFTGELFF. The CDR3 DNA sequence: TGTGCCAGCAGAGTACTGACTAGCGCCTTCACCGGGGAGCTGTTTTTT.

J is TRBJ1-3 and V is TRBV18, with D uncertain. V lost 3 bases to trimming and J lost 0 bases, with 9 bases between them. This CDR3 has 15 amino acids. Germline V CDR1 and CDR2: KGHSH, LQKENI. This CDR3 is CASSPSEVSGNTIYF. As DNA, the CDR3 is TGTGCCAGCTCACCCAGCGAGGTCTCTGGAAACACCATATATTTT.

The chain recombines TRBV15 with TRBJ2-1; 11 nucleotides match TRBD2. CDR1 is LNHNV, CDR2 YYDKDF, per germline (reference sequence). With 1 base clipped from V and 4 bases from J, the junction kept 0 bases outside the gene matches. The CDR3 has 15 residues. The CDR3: CATSRASGRYNEQFF. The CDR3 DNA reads TGTGCCACCAGCAGAGCTAGCGGGAGGTACAATGAGCAGTTCTTC. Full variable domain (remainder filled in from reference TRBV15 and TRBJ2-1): DAMVIQNPRYQVTQFGKPVTLSCSQTLNHNVMYWYQQKSSQAPKLLFHYYDKDFNNEADTPDNFQSRRPNTSFCFLDIRSPGLGDTAMYLCATSRASGRYNEQFFGPGTRLTVL.

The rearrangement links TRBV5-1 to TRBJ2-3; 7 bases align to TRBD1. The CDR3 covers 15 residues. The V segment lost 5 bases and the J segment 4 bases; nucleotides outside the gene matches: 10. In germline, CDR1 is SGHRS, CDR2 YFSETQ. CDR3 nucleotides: TGCGCCAGCAGACGACAACAGGGGATCGCAGATACGCAGTATTTT. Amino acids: CASRRQQGIADTQYF.

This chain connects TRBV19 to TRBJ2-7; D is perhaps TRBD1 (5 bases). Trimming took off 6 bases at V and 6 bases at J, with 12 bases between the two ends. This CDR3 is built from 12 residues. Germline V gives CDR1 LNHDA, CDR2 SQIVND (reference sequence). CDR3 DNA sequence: TGTGCCAGTAGCAGGGTTCGCTCCGAGCAGTACTTC. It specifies CASSRVRSEQYF.

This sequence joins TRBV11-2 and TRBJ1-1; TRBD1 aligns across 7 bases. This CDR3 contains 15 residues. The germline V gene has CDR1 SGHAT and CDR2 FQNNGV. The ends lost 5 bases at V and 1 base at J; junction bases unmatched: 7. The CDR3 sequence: CASSPVRGRNTEAFF. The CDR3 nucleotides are TGTGCCAGCAGCCCAGTGAGGGGGCGGAACACTGAAGCTTTCTTT.

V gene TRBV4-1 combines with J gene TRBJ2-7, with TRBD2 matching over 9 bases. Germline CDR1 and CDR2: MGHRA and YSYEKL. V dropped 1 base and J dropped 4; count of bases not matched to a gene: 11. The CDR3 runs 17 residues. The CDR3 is CASSQVIIAGVEYEQYF. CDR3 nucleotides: TGCGCCAGCAGCCAAGTCATAATAGCGGGGGTAGAGTACGAGCAGTACTTC.

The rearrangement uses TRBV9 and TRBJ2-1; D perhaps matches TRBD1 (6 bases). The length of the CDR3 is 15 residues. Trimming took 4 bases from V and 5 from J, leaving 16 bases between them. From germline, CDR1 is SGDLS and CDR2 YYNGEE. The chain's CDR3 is CASSPPGHGNNEQFF. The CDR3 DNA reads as TGTGCCAGCAGCCCACCGGGACACGGAAACAATGAGCAGTTCTTC.

The chain's CDR3 is CSVVLAGETQYF. CDR3 coding DNA: TGCAGCGTTGTACTAGCAGGAGAGACCCAGTACTTC. The chain couples TRBV29-1 to TRBJ2-5; TRBD2 might be the D (6 bases). The CDR3 has 12 amino acids. The germline V gene encodes CDR1 SQVTM and CDR2 ANQGSEA. V was cut by 4 bases and J by 4 bases, with 10 bases left in between.

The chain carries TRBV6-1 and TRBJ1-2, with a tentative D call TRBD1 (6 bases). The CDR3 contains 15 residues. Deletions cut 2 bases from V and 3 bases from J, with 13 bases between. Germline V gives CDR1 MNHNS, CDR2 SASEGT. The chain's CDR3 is CASSENRKGDYGYTF. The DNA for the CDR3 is TGTGCCAGCAGTGAAAATCGAAAGGGGGACTATGGCTACACCTTC.

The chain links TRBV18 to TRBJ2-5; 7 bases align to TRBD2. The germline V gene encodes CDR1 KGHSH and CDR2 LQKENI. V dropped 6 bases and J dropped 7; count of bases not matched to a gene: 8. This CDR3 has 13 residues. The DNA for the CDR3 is TGTGCCAGCTCCCGCGGCCCGGGGGGGACCCAGTACTTC. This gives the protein CASSRGPGGTQYF.

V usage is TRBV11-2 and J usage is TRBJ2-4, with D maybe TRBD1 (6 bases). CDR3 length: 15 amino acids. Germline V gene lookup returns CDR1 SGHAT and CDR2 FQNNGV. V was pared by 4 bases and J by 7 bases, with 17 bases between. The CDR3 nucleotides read TGTGCCAGCAGCTACCGTTTGGGGGCAGAGAACATTCAGTACTTC. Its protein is CASSYRLGAENIQYF.

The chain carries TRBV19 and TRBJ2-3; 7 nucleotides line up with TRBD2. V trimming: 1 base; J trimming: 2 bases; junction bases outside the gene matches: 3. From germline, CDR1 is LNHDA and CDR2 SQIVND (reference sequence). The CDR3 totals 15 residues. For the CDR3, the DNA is TGTGCCAGTAGTATAGCGAGCGGGGCCACAGATACGCAGTATTTT. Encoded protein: CASSIASGATDTQYF. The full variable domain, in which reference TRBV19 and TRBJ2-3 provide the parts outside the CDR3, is DGGITQSPKYLFRKEGQNVTLSCEQNLNHDAMYWYRQDPGQGLRLIYYSQIVNDFQKGDIAEGYSVSREKKESFPLTVTSAQKNPTAFYLCASSIASGATDTQYFGPGTRLTVL.

The chain's CDR3 is CASSPKQGEVSPLHF. The CDR3 DNA reads as TGTGCCAGCTCACCGAAACAGGGTGAGGTTTCACCCCTCCACTTT. The rearrangement joins TRBV18 to TRBJ1-6; the D gene is possibly TRBD1 (6 bases). V was clipped by 3 bases and J by 9 bases, with 15 bases between them. This CDR3 is 15 amino acids long. The germline CDR1 and CDR2 sequences are KGHSH and LQKENI.

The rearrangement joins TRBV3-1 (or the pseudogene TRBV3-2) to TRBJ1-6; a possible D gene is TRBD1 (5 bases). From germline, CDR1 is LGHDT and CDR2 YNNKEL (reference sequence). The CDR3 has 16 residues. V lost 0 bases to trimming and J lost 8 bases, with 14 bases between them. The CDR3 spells CASSQDRQHCHSPLHF. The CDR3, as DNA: TGTGCCAGCAGCCAAGATCGACAGCACTGTCATTCACCCCTCCACTTT.

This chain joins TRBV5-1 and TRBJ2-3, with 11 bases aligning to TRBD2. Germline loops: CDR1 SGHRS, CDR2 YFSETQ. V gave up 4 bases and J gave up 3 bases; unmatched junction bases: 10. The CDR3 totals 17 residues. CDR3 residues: CASSQNAGTSGTDTQYF. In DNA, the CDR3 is TGCGCCAGCAGCCAAAACGCCGGGACTAGCGGAACAGATACGCAGTATTTT. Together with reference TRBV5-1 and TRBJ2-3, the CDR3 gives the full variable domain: KAGVTQTPRYLIKTRGQQVTLSCSPISGHRSVSWYQQTPGQGLQFLFEYFSETQRNKGNFPGRFSGRQFSNSRSEMNVSTLELGDSALYLCASSQNAGTSGTDTQYFGPGTRLTVL.

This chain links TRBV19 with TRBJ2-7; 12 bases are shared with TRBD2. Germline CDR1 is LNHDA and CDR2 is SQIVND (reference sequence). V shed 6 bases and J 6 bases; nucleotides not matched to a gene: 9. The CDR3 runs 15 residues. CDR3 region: CASSPSLAGGREQYF. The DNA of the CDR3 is TGTGCCAGTAGCCCGTCGCTAGCGGGAGGGCGCGAGCAGTACTTC.

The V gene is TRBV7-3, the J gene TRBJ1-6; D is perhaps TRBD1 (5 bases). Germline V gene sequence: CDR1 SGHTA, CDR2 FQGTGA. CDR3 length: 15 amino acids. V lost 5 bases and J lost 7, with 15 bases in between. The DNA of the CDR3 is TGTGCCAGCAGCCCAAGCAGGGTGCACAATTCACCCCTCCACTTT. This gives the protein CASSPSRVHNSPLHF.

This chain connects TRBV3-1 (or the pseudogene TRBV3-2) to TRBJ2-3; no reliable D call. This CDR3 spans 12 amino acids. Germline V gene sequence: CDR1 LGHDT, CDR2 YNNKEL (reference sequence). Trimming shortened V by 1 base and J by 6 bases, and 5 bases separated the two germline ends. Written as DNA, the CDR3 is TGTGCCAGCAGCCAAGTATCGGATACGCAGTATTTT. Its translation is CASSQVSDTQYF.

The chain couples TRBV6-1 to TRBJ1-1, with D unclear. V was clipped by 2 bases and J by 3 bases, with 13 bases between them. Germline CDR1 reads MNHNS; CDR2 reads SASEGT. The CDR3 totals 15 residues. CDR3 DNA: TGTGCCAGCAGTGAACGGGCGGGATTGGACACTGAAGCTTTCTTT. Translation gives CASSERAGLDTEAFF.